One sample yielded the 3 T cell receptor beta chains listed below, sequenced in a study of blood T cell repertoires in COVID-19. Generated by immunoSEQ multiplex PCR, the TCRdb table keeps only in-frame clones and is missing some. Altogether a few hundred thousand clones are present, about nine tenths being singletons, with the ten largest covering about 9.4%. Sequencing was done on a sample of PBMCs or T cells enriched from blood (not recorded which). Receptors were obtained from a woman aged 25 to 39 who had recovered from COVID-19.

The chain uses TRBV18 and TRBJ1-1; 9 nucleotides match TRBD1. Germline V CDR1 and CDR2: KGHSH, LQKENI. The CDR3 loop spans 16 amino acids. J was trimmed by 6 bases and V by 6 bases; bases with no gene match: 14. Here the CDR3 reads CASSPQWDRETSEAFF. DNA of the CDR3: TGTGCCAGCTCCCCTCAGTGGGACAGGGAGACTTCTGAAGCTTTCTTT. Filled out from reference TRBV18 and TRBJ1-1, the complete variable domain reads NAGVMQNPRHLVRRRGQEARLRCSPMKGHSHVYWYRQLPEEGLKFMVYLQKENIIDESGMPKERFSAEFPKEGPSILRIQQVVRGDSAAYFCASSPQWDRETSEAFFGQGTRLTVV.

The J gene is TRBJ2-7, the V gene TRBV6-5; possible D gene TRBD1, 5 bases. The V and J ends lost 5 bases and 3 bases respectively, with 11 bases between them. Germline V lookup: CDR1 MNHEY, CDR2 SVGAGI. The length of the CDR3 is 13 residues. The CDR3 coding sequence is TGTGCCAGCAGTCTAGGGGCGTACTACGAGCAGTACTTC. This encodes CASSLGAYYEQYF.

The J gene is TRBJ1-2, the V gene TRBV9, with 8 bases lining up with TRBD1. V was clipped by 0 bases and J by 4 bases; unmatched bases: 2. The germline gives CDR1 SGDLS, CDR2 YYNGEE. This CDR3 spans 14 amino acids. The CDR3 loop is CASSVAGQGYGYTF. The CDR3 bases are TGTGCCAGCAGCGTAGCCGGACAGGGCTATGGCTACACCTTC.